This is a list of T cell receptor beta chains from one sample in a study of neurological immune-mediated disorders. Each CDR3 protein gets one entry after TCRdb re-called the 5' RACE reads with MiXCR. In the table there are tens of thousands of distinct CDR3 sequences, approximately 10% of which are singletons. The sequencing sample was made of PBMCs. These receptor sequences come from a man aged 40-49 years in good health. Each CDR3 is given with its conserved first and last residue. The order of the fields is J gene, V gene, clone size, D gene, CDR3 protein, CDR3 DNA. The D gene is left open where the match is weak. Only part of the rows carry a size: once, few, many, or a class if the clone is expanded.

TRBJ2-2	TRBV20-1	many	NA	CSAAGTNTGELFF	TGCAGTGCTGCAGGGACTAACACCGGGGAGCTGTTTTTT
TRBJ1-2	TRBV2	many	TRBD1	CASSDQGDYGYTF	TGTGCCAGCAGTGACCAGGGGGACTATGGCTACACCTTC
TRBJ1-1	TRBV9	many	NA	CASSVMNTEAFF	TGTGCCAGCAGCGTGATGAACACTGAAGCTTTCTTT
TRBJ2-3	TRBV6-6	many	NA	CASTQERRGIGTDTQYF	TGTGCCAGCACACAAGAAAGGCGCGGGATAGGGACAGATACGCAGTATTTT
TRBJ2-7	TRBV29-1	few	TRBD1	CSVEGRTGSAYEQYF	TGCAGCGTTGAAGGACGGACAGGGTCGGCCTACGAGCAGTACTTC
TRBJ2-2	TRBV12-3/TRBV12-4	many	TRBD1	CASSRDSYTGELFF	TGTGCCAGCAGCAGGGACAGCTACACCGGGGAGCTGTTTTTT
TRBJ2-1	TRBV7-9	many	TRBD1	CASSLDRGGNDNEQFF	TGTGCCAGCAGCCTGGACAGGGGAGGTAACGACAATGAGCAGTTCTTC
TRBJ2-1	TRBV12-3/TRBV12-4	many	TRBD2	CASSLRLAGTAEQFF	TGTGCCAGCAGTTTAAGGCTAGCGGGGACAGCTGAGCAGTTCTTC
TRBJ2-3	TRBV5-5	many	NA	CASSLMREEDTQYF	TGTGCCAGCAGCTTGATGAGGGAGGAAGATACGCAGTATTTT
TRBJ2-5	TRBV5-6	many	NA	CASSFGDRGF	TGTGCCAGCAGCTTTGGGGATAGGGGGTTC
TRBJ2-1	TRBV7-6	NA	TRBD2	CASSFRAGGFYNEQFF	TGTGCCAGCAGCTTCCGAGCGGGGGGTTTCTACAATGAGCAGTTCTTC
TRBJ1-2	TRBV6-6	NA	TRBD1	CASTPRTGNYGYTF	TGTGCCAGCACCCCCCGGACAGGGAACTATGGCTACACCTTC
TRBJ2-2	TRBV29-1	many	TRBD1	CSVDGTDTGELFF	TGCAGCGTGGACGGGACAGACACCGGGGAGCTGTTTTTT
TRBJ2-1	TRBV5-1	many	TRBD1	CASSLVGQDYNEQFF	TGCGCCAGCAGCTTGGTAGGACAGGATTACAATGAGCAGTTCTTC
TRBJ2-1	TRBV11-2	many	TRBD1	CASSRDRGRVDEQFF	TGTGCCAGCAGCCGGGACAGGGGGCGCGTCGATGAGCAGTTCTTC
TRBJ1-4	TRBV7-9	many	NA	CASSFNSRNILF	TGTGCCAGCAGTTTTAACAGCCGCAATATTCTTTTT
TRBJ1-5	TRBV6-1	NA	NA	CASSERRRGPQNF	TGTGCCAGCAGTGAAAGGCGGAGGGGTCCCCAGAATTTT
TRBJ2-1	TRBV29-1	NA	NA	CSVEVNEQFF	TGCAGCGTTGAGGTCAATGAGCAGTTCTTC
TRBJ2-5	TRBV15	many	TRBD1	CATSAAGGETQYF	TGTGCCACCAGCGCGGCAGGGGGAGAGACCCAGTACTTC
TRBJ2-7	TRBV5-5	many	NA	CASSLKASRGYEQYF	TGTGCCAGCAGCTTGAAAGCTAGTCGGGGCTACGAGCAGTACTTC
TRBJ2-3	TRBV5-5	many	NA	CASSMGARTDTQYF	TGTGCCAGCAGCATGGGTGCCCGGACAGATACGCAGTATTTT
TRBJ2-7	TRBV5-5	many	NA	CASSPYFPGHQSSPYVSPYEQYF	TGTGCCAGCAGCCCCTATTTCCCCGGACACCAGAGTTCTCCCTACGTGTCTCCCTACGAGCAGTACTTC